This note documents a single T cell receptor beta chain sequence. Its antigen remains unknown. A much larger clone differs from this one at a single base, so this may be a read error. Using its own MiXCR run on the multiplex PCR reads, TCRdb lists one record per CDR3 protein. The sample shows around 300,000 distinct CDR3 sequences, around 30% of them seen only once. The sample originates from a study of breast tumors, draining lymph nodes, adjacent tissues. Study-level findings and limits: Data fit most tumor T cells coming from lymph node, expanding in tumor. Compared with basal-like, luminal-like tumors shared significantly more repertoire with nontumor tissue. Compared with lymph nodes, tumors were less diverse; compared with nontumor tissue, more.

The lymph nodes were axillary draining lymph nodes from breast cancer patients. The CDR3 runs to 14 residues. This TCR was sampled from a female donor with breast cancer. Some clones in this sample may be carry-over from other donors' samples. This chain links TRBV12-3 or TRBV12-4 with TRBJ2-2; the match to TRBD2 covers 8 bases. Material for sequencing was axillary lymph node tissue. Here the CDR3 reads CAGSFAERGGELFF. The CDR3, as DNA: TGTGCCGGCAGTTTTGCCGAGCGGGGGGGGGAGCTGTTTTTT.